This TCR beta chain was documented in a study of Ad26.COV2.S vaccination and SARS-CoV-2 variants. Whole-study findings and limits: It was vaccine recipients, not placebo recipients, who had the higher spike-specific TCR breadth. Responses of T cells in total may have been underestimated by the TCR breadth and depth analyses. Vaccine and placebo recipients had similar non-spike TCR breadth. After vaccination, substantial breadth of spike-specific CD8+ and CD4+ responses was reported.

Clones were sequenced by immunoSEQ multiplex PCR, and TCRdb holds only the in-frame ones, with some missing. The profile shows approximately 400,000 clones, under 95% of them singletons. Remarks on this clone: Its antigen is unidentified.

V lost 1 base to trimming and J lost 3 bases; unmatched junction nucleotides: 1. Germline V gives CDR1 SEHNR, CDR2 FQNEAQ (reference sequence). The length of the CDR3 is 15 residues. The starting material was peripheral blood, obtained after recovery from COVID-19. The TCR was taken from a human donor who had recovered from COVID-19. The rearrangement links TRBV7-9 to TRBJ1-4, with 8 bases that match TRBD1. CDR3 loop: CASSLGQGPNEKLFF. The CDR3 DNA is TGTGCCAGCAGCTTAGGACAGGGGCCTAATGAAAAACTGTTTTTT.